The 20 T cell receptor beta chains below come from one sample, sequenced in a study of cytomegalovirus exposure and HLA in healthy donors. PCR was performed using 60 Vbeta and 13 Jbeta primers. Generated by immunoSEQ multiplex PCR, the TCRdb table keeps only in-frame clones and is missing some. The sample carries 100,000 to 150,000 clones, approximately 17% recorded once. Input material: PBMCs. These receptors came from a female donor in good health and CMV-seropositive.

The gene calls are TRBV28 and TRBJ1-1, with D possibly TRBD1 on 6 matching bases. This CDR3 contains 11 residues. Germline values: CDR1 MDHEN, CDR2 SYDVKM. V was clipped by 6 bases and J by 8 bases, with 10 bases between them. CDR3 loop: CASRSDREAFF. Here the CDR3 DNA reads TGTGCCAGCAGATCAGACAGGGAAGCTTTCTTT.

The rearrangement joins TRBV19 to TRBJ1-5; D is ambiguous. CDR1 is LNHDA and CDR2 is SQIVND in the germline V gene (reference sequence). CDR3 length: 14 amino acids. Trimming shortened V by 4 bases and J by 0 bases, and 7 bases separated the two germline ends. CDR3 sequence: CASSTDHSNQPQHF. The CDR3 bases are TGTGCCAGTAGTACAGACCATAGCAATCAGCCCCAGCATTTT.

V is TRBV15 and J is TRBJ2-7; D is perhaps TRBD2 (5 bases). Trimming shortened V by 0 bases and J by 4 bases, and 10 bases separated the two germline ends. This CDR3 is built from 14 residues. Germline V gives CDR1 LNHNV, CDR2 YYDKDF (reference sequence). The CDR3 loop is CATSRDRGPYEQYF. The CDR3 DNA follows: TGTGCCACCAGCAGAGATCGGGGTCCTTACGAGCAGTACTTC.

This clone was seen only a few times. The chain recombines TRBV15 with TRBJ2-7; D possibly corresponds to TRBD1 (5 bases). There are 12 residues in the CDR3. In germline, CDR1 is LNHNV, CDR2 YYDKDF (reference sequence). Trimming stripped 6 bases from V and 5 bases from J, with 11 bases between. The CDR3 DNA reads TGTGCCACCAGGAGCGACAGTCACGAGCAGTACTTC. Protein: CATRSDSHEQYF.

The table lists this clone with many counts. The rearrangement links TRBV4-2 to TRBJ1-5; weak D call: TRBD1 (6 bases). The CDR3 totals 16 residues. Germline lookup yields CDR1 LGHNA and CDR2 YNFKEQ. Trimming pared 3 bases from V and 6 bases from J, leaving 18 bases between. The CDR3 DNA follows: TGTGCCAGCAGCCAGCTAGGAACAGGGATCATTCAGCCCCAGCATTTT. Translation gives CASSQLGTGIIQPQHF.

This clone appeared a few times. The rearrangement links TRBV29-1 to TRBJ2-3; tentative D call: TRBD2 (5 bases). Trimming removed 5 bases from V and 1 base from J, with 16 bases in between. CDR1 is SQVTM, CDR2 ANQGSEA, per germline. The CDR3 runs 15 residues. Written as DNA, the CDR3 is TGCAGCGTTCGCGCGGAGGATTTGGGCACAGATACGCAGTATTTT. This encodes CSVRAEDLGTDTQYF.

This chain connects TRBV7-9 to TRBJ1-5; D not certain. V lost 5 bases, J lost 9 bases, and 8 bases lay in between. The CDR3 totals 11 residues. Germline CDR1 SEHNR, CDR2 FQNEAQ (reference sequence). The CDR3: CASSPGGPQHF. The CDR3 DNA sequence: TGTGCCAGCAGCCCCGGTGGGCCCCAGCATTTT. Full variable domain (remainder filled in from reference TRBV7-9 and TRBJ1-5): DTGVSQNPRHKITKRGQNVTFRCDPISEHNRLYWYRQTLGQGPEFLTYFQNEAQLEKSRLLSDRFSAERPKGSFSTLEIQRTEQGDSAMYLCASSPGGPQHFGDGTRLSIL.

The table lists this clone with a few counts. This chain joins TRBV2 and TRBJ1-2, with 10 bases identical to TRBD1. Germline CDR1 and CDR2: SNHLY and FYNNEI. The length of the CDR3 is 13 residues. Losses at the gene ends were 5 bases for V and 8 bases for J; bases not matched to a gene: 5. This chain's CDR3 is CASSWTGGDGYTF. As DNA, the CDR3 is TGTGCCAGCAGTTGGACAGGGGGAGACGGCTACACCTTC.

This chain joins TRBV1 and TRBJ2-3; no check of the table's D call, TRBD2, against the DNA was made. TRBV1 is given as a pseudogene. The CDR3 totals 19 residues. The CDR3 here is CTSRATWLAGGPARDTQYF. CDR3 coding DNA: TGCACCAGCAGGGCGACCTGGTTAGCGGGGGGGCCGGCACGAGATACGCAGTATTTT.

This sequence joins TRBV15 and TRBJ2-7; 10 nucleotides match TRBD1. Germline lookup yields CDR1 LNHNV and CDR2 YYDKDF (reference sequence). Trimming cost V 5 bases and J 2 bases; bases outside gene matches: 6. The CDR3 covers 15 residues. The CDR3 bases are TGTGCCACCAGCCCCCGGACAGGGGGGACCTACGAGCAGTACTTC. It is translated as CATSPRTGGTYEQYF.

The sample holds a few counts of this clone. The CDR3 DNA reads TGTGCCAGCAGCAGGGACTTTCAAGAGACCCAGTACTTC. Protein sequence: CASSRDFQETQYF. The chain employs TRBV11-1 and TRBJ2-5; a possible D gene is TRBD2 (6 bases). The CDR3 totals 13 residues. The ends were cut back, 5 bases at V and 2 bases at J, with 9 bases in the middle. Germline CDR1 and CDR2: SGHAT and FQDESV (reference sequence).

The chain uses TRBV5-6 and TRBJ2-1; 8 bases agree with TRBD1. This CDR3 spans 15 amino acids. V shed 7 bases and J 8 bases; nucleotides not matched to a gene: 14. Germline loops: CDR1 SGHDT, CDR2 YYEEEE. For the CDR3, the DNA is TGTGCCAGCGGGTCCGGGACAGGAAAAGCGGATGAGCAGTTCTTC. It encodes CASGSGTGKADEQFF.

This clone showed up just a few times. The rearrangement uses TRBV5-6 and TRBJ2-3; 7 positions agree with TRBD1. V lost 2 bases and J lost 1; bases outside the gene matches: 7. The germline gives CDR1 SGHDT, CDR2 YYEEEE. The CDR3 spans 16 residues. DNA of the CDR3: TGTGCCAGCAGCTTACGGCCGGGACAGCGCACAGATACGCAGTATTTT. Encoded protein: CASSLRPGQRTDTQYF.

The chain combines TRBV5-4 with TRBJ2-1; 11 bases map to TRBD2. Germline assignment: CDR1 SGHNT and CDR2 YYREEE (reference sequence). There are 17 residues in the CDR3. With V trimmed by 0 bases and J by 4 bases, 6 bases remained unmatched. The CDR3 protein is CASSLVQGLAVYNEQFF. The CDR3 bases are TGTGCCAGCAGCTTGGTACAGGGACTAGCGGTTTACAATGAGCAGTTCTTC. Filled out from reference TRBV5-4 and TRBJ2-1, the complete variable domain reads ETGVTQSPTHLIKTRGQQVTLRCSSQSGHNTVSWYQQALGQGPQFIFQYYREEENGRGNFPPRFSGLQFPNYSSELNVNALELDDSALYLCASSLVQGLAVYNEQFFGPGTRLTVL.

J is TRBJ2-1 and V is TRBV30; TRBD2 matches 8 bases. The CDR3 contains 13 residues. Germline CDR1 and CDR2: GTSNPN and SVGIG (reference sequence). CDR3 region: CAMSGSSYNEQFF. DNA for the CDR3: TGTGCTATGAGCGGGAGCTCCTACAATGAGCAGTTCTTC.

This clone was observed a handful of times. The junction departs from the called germline gene at one end, perhaps through a read error. V and J are TRBV4-3 and TRBJ1-2; 10 bases fit TRBD1. The length of the CDR3 is 15 residues. CDR1 is LGHNA, CDR2 YSLEER, per germline. This CDR3 reads CASRQDRGRYYGYTF. The CDR3, as DNA: TGCGCCAGCAGACAAGACAGGGGGCGTTACTATGGCTACACCTTC.

This clone was observed a handful of times. This chain links TRBV5-4 with TRBJ2-3; 11 bases align to TRBD2. The V and J ends lost 4 bases and 4 bases, in that order; junction bases with no gene match: 8. The length of the CDR3 is 16 residues. Germline CDR1 is SGHNT and CDR2 is YYREEE (reference sequence). CDR3 coding DNA: TGTGCCAGCAGCGATAGACTAGCGGGAACGGCAGATACGCAGTATTTT. It yields the protein CASSDRLAGTADTQYF.

V gene TRBV19 combines with J gene TRBJ1-1; 8 bases match TRBD1. Germline lookup yields CDR1 LNHDA and CDR2 SQIVND (reference sequence). This CDR3 has 19 amino acids. V lost 3 bases, J lost 5 bases, and 20 bases stayed unmatched. DNA for the CDR3: TGTGCCAGTAGTATGGTTATCTTTCGGACAGGGCGTTATGGGACTGAAGCTTTCTTT. This translates into CASSMVIFRTGRYGTEAFF.

The gene calls are TRBV7-2 and TRBJ2-6, with D unclear. Germline values: CDR1 SGHTA, CDR2 FQGNSA. This CDR3 comprises 16 residues. The germline V and J ends were trimmed by 3 bases and 0 bases, with 9 bases remaining between them. The CDR3 region is CASSLRISSGANVLTF. The CDR3 coding sequence is TGTGCCAGCAGCTTGAGGATTAGCTCTGGGGCCAACGTCCTGACTTTC.

In its sample, this clone was seen a few times. The rearrangement joins TRBV9 to TRBJ2-7; TRBD2 matches 8 bases. The V and J ends lost 0 bases and 3 bases, in that order; junction bases with no gene match: 5. Looked up from germline, CDR1 is SGDLS and CDR2 is YYNGEE. CDR3 size: 15 residues. CDR3 nucleotides: TGTGCCAGCAGCGTAGGGATCGGGGGGGGCTACGAGCAGTACTTC. Its translation: CASSVGIGGGYEQYF. The whole variable domain, remainder taken from reference TRBV9 and TRBJ2-7, is DSGVTQTPKHLITATGQRVTLRCSPRSGDLSVYWYQQSLDQGLQFLIQYYNGEERAKGNILERFSAQQFPDLHSELNLSSLELGDSALYFCASSVGIGGGYEQYFGPGTRLTVT.